One and the same sample provided the 13 T cell receptor beta chains below, sequenced in a study of T cells in Graves' hyperthyroidism and ophthalmopathy. Regions amplified from RNA transcripts were the TCR beta CDR3 regions. First-round RT-PCR targeting the TCR CDR3 was performed with the HTBI primer set. TCRdb re-called the multiplex PCR reads through MiXCR, storing one row per CDR3 protein. The sample includes approximately 330,000 distinct CDR3 sequences, roughly an eighth of them seen just once. The sample was blood. These receptors originate from a woman aged 40 to 50 with Graves' ophthalmopathy.

This clonotype was observed many times. The chain carries TRBV6-1 and TRBJ1-5, with no clear D. The CDR3 loop spans 14 amino acids. Per the germline V gene, CDR1 is MNHNS and CDR2 is SASEGT. Trimming shortened V by 6 bases and J by 5 bases, and 14 bases separated the two germline ends. CDR3 region: CASSRYLEDQPQHF. The CDR3 region has the DNA TGTGCCAGCAGCCGATATCTAGAAGATCAGCCCCAGCATTTT.

The chain combines TRBV19 with TRBJ1-5; D remains ambiguous. Trimming removed 6 bases from V and 11 bases from J, with 8 bases in between. This CDR3 region has 10 residues. Germline lookup yields CDR1 LNHDA and CDR2 SQIVND (reference sequence). CDR3: CASSGQTQHF. Written as DNA, the CDR3 is TGTGCCAGTAGCGGGCAGACCCAGCATTTT.

Comments on this clonotype: It is likely a read error, because the conserved phenylalanine at the end of the CDR3 is missing. The V and J genes are TRBV28 and TRBJ2-7; D might be TRBD2 (5 bases). Per the germline V gene, CDR1 is MDHEN and CDR2 is SYDVKM. The CDR3 loop spans 13 amino acids. V was shortened by 2 bases and J by 6 bases, with 11 bases between the two germline ends. As DNA, the CDR3 is TGTGCCAGCAGTTTAGTGGACTTCAGCGAGCAGTACTCC. Its translation: CASSLVDFSEQYS.

This clonotype was seen at least ten times. The chain uses TRBV28 and TRBJ2-7; D gene unclear. V was trimmed by 4 bases and J by 1 base, leaving 14 bases between them. The V gene's germline CDR1 is MDHEN and CDR2 SYDVKM. This CDR3 contains 15 residues. The CDR3 DNA reads TGTGCCAGCAGTTCCCCATTGACGGCTTCCTACGAGCAGTACTTC. Translating gives CASSSPLTASYEQYF. The full variable domain, in which reference TRBV28 and TRBJ2-7 provide the parts outside the CDR3, is DVKVTQSSRYLVKRTGEKVFLECVQDMDHENMFWYRQDPGLGLRLIYFSYDVKMKEKGDIPEGYSVSREKKERFSLILESASTNQTSMYLCASSSPLTASYEQYFGPGTRLTVT.

This clonotype showed up many times. As DNA, the CDR3 is TGTGCCAGCAGTTACATCAGGGCCTATGGCTACACCTTC. It codes for CASSYIRAYGYTF. This rearrangement joins TRBV6-5 to TRBJ1-2, with D perhaps matching TRBD1 (5 bases). From germline, CDR1 is MNHEY and CDR2 SVGAGI. The CDR3 totals 13 residues. The V end lost 2 bases, the J end lost 4 bases, and 8 bases lay between the germline ends.

The count of this clonotype is one. This could be a read error, since a much larger clone is one nucleotide away. This sequence joins TRBV27 and TRBJ2-5; D unclear. Trimming removed 6 bases at V and 5 bases at J, with 13 bases between. Germline V lookup: CDR1 MNHEY, CDR2 SMNVEV (reference sequence). There are 13 residues in the CDR3. The CDR3 DNA is TGTGCCAGCAGAAAGCTGATTCGGGAGACCCAGTACTTC. Amino acids: CASRKLIRETQYF.

About this clonotype itself: A much larger clone differs by one base, so this may be a read error. This chain connects TRBV25-1 to TRBJ2-2, with D uncertain. The germline gives CDR1 MGHDK, CDR2 SYGVNS. The V and J ends lost 3 bases and 7 bases respectively, with 15 bases between them. The CDR3 loop spans 15 amino acids. The CDR3 region is CASSDRLPYIGELFF. CDR3 DNA: TGTGCCAGCAGTGACAGATTGCCTTACATCGGGGAGCTGTTTTTT.

The V gene is TRBV24-1, the J gene TRBJ2-3; the D gene is possibly TRBD2 (6 bases). Germline V gene data show CDR1 as KGHDR and CDR2 as SFDVKD. The CDR3 covers 14 residues. Between the trimmed V and J ends, which lost 9 bases and 0 bases, there was a span of 12 bases. DNA of the CDR3: TGTGCCACCGAGAGCGGGCCTAGCACAGATACGCAGTATTTT. Encoded protein: CATESGPSTDTQYF.

V and J are TRBV15 and TRBJ1-4; TRBD1 matches 7 bases. V gave up 5 bases and J gave up 5 bases; unmatched junction bases: 11. The germline V gene has CDR1 LNHNV and CDR2 YYDKDF (reference sequence). The CDR3 length is 16 residues. The CDR3 DNA reads TGTGCCACCAGCCCTAGTGGGGTCAGGGGGAATGAAAAACTGTTTTTT. As protein: CATSPSGVRGNEKLFF.

This clonotype turned up a few times. The chain links TRBV6-1 to TRBJ1-2; the match to TRBD1 covers 8 bases. Germline assignment: CDR1 MNHNS and CDR2 SASEGT. V lost 7 bases, J lost 12 bases, and 13 bases stayed unmatched. CDR3 size: 13 residues. The CDR3 spells CASTPGQGALHTF. CDR3 bases: TGTGCCAGCACCCCGGGGCAGGGGGCGCTTCACACCTTC.

This clonotype came up many times. In nucleotides, the CDR3 is TGTGCCAGCAGTGACGGGTTAGATGCAGATACGCAGTATTTT. This gives the protein CASSDGLDADTQYF. This chain connects TRBV6-4 to TRBJ2-3, with D uncertain. V gave up 2 bases and J gave up 4 bases, with 10 bases separating them. This CDR3 is built from 14 residues. The germline V gene has CDR1 MRHNA and CDR2 SNTAGT.

The chain recombines TRBV3-1 with TRBJ2-7, with TRBD1 matching over 8 bases. The J segment lost 4 bases and the V segment lost 0 bases, leaving 5 bases of the junction unmatched. CDR3 length: 15 residues. From germline, CDR1 is LGHDT and CDR2 YNNKEL (reference sequence). This CDR3 reads CASSQDPGQDYEQYF. The CDR3 coding sequence is TGTGCCAGCAGCCAAGACCCGGGACAGGATTACGAGCAGTACTTC.

V and J are TRBV27 and TRBJ2-7, with D tentatively TRBD2 (5 bases). CDR3 size: 12 residues. V was pared by 8 bases and J by 4 bases, with 12 bases between. Germline V lookup: CDR1 MNHEY, CDR2 SMNVEV (reference sequence). CDR3 loop: CASGGGWYEQYF. Here the CDR3 DNA reads TGTGCCAGCGGAGGCGGATGGTACGAGCAGTACTTC.